Below, 10 T cell receptor beta chains from the same sample are listed, as sequenced in a study of OX40 agonist ivuxolimab in advanced cancers. Profiling relied on immunoSEQ multiplex PCR, and the TCRdb table lists in-frame clones only, not all of them. Here the sample spans 77,000 or so clones, approximately 85% being singletons. The sample consisted of CD4+ or CD8+ T cells sorted from blood, taken in a trial of the OX40 agonist ivuxolimab. The source is an adult with an advanced solid tumor such as melanoma, head and neck, liver or kidney cancer.

This chain uses TRBV7-3 with TRBJ2-5; 8 bases agree with TRBD1. The ends lost 2 bases at V and 9 bases at J; junction bases unmatched: 5. Germline V gene data show CDR1 as SGHTA and CDR2 as FQGTGA. This CDR3 spans 13 amino acids. CDR3 protein: CASSLDRGYAQYF. The CDR3 nucleotides read TGTGCCAGCAGCTTAGACAGGGGATACGCCCAGTACTTC.

The chain uses TRBV5-4 and TRBJ2-2; no clear D gene. In germline, CDR1 is SGHNT, CDR2 YYREEE (reference sequence). The germline V and J ends were trimmed by 0 bases and 4 bases, with 10 bases remaining between them. The CDR3 spans 15 residues. CDR3 residues: CASSLGAPLTGELFF. For the CDR3, the DNA is TGTGCCAGCAGCTTGGGGGCTCCCCTCACCGGGGAGCTGTTTTTT.

The chain has TRBV28 and TRBJ2-7; tentative D call: TRBD1 (5 bases). V was trimmed by 7 bases and J by 0 bases, leaving 10 bases between them. CDR3 length: 13 residues. Germline lookup yields CDR1 MDHEN and CDR2 SYDVKM. CDR3 nucleotide sequence: TGTGCCAGCACCATAGACAGCTCCTACGAGCAGTACTTC. It translates to CASTIDSSYEQYF.

V and J are TRBV19 and TRBJ2-4; D gene uncertain. CDR3 size: 14 residues. CDR1 and CDR2 (germline): LNHDA, SQIVND (reference sequence). V was clipped by 9 bases and J by 0 bases, with 12 bases between them. CDR3 bases: TGTGCCAGCCAGGATTCCCTAGCCAAAAACATTCAGTACTTC. Its translation is CASQDSLAKNIQYF. The entire variable domain, with the rest obtained from reference TRBV19 and TRBJ2-4, is as follows: DGGITQSPKYLFRKEGQNVTLSCEQNLNHDAMYWYRQDPGQGLRLIYYSQIVNDFQKGDIAEGYSVSREKKESFPLTVTSAQKNPTAFYLCASQDSLAKNIQYFGAGTRLSVL.

The chain carries TRBV5-1 and TRBJ2-1, with a weak D call TRBD2 (5 bases). The germline CDR1 and CDR2 sequences are SGHRS and YFSETQ. V lost 2 bases and J lost 3, with 15 bases in between. The CDR3 spans 16 residues. The CDR3 is CASSFPLTSHYNEQFF. The CDR3 DNA reads as TGCGCCAGCAGCTTCCCTCTCACTAGTCACTACAATGAGCAGTTCTTC.

V and J are TRBV15 and TRBJ2-5; no clear D. CDR3 size: 12 residues. Germline assignment: CDR1 LNHNV and CDR2 YYDKDF (reference sequence). V shed 3 bases and J shed 0 bases, with 2 bases lying between them. CDR3 sequence: CATSRNQETQYF. The CDR3 coding sequence is TGTGCCACCAGCAGGAACCAAGAGACCCAGTACTTC.

This clone was observed a single time. V is TRBV6-5 and J is TRBJ2-2, with D perhaps matching TRBD2 (5 bases). CDR1 is MNHEY, CDR2 SVGAGI, per germline. The length of the CDR3 is 15 residues. V was clipped by 6 bases and J by 2 bases, with 13 bases between them. The CDR3 sequence: CASRFGLTNTGELFF. The CDR3, as DNA: TGTGCCAGCAGGTTTGGACTGACCAACACCGGGGAGCTGTTTTTT.

The chain combines TRBV27 with TRBJ2-7, with D perhaps matching TRBD1 (7 bases). The germline V and J ends were trimmed by 8 bases and 3 bases, with 20 bases remaining between them. This CDR3 comprises 15 residues. Germline-derived CDR1 and CDR2 are MNHEY and SMNVEV (reference sequence). Here the CDR3 reads CASSRGAGGYYEQYF. CDR3 DNA sequence: TGTGCCAGCTCAAGGGGGGCAGGGGGATACTACGAGCAGTACTTC.

The chain combines TRBV28 with TRBJ1-2, with 9 bases identical to TRBD1. V trimming: 6 bases; J trimming: 6 bases; junction bases outside the gene matches: 11. The CDR3 extends over 15 amino acids. Germline-derived CDR1 and CDR2 are MDHEN and SYDVKM. Here the CDR3 DNA reads TGTGCCAGCAGATCATACGGACAGGGGCAGAATGGCTACACCTTC. It codes for CASRSYGQGQNGYTF.

This sequence joins TRBV6-6 and TRBJ2-3, with TRBD2 matching 12 bases. J was trimmed by 4 bases and V by 6 bases; bases with no gene match: 8. Germline assignment: CDR1 MNHNY and CDR2 SVGAGI (reference sequence). The CDR3 spans 16 residues. As DNA, the CDR3 is TGTGCCAGCAGATGGACTAGCGGGAATTGGGCAGATACGCAGTATTTT. Its protein is CASRWTSGNWADTQYF.